The 6 T cell receptor beta chains given below trace back to one sample, sequenced in a study of T-cell memory formation after mild COVID-19. TCRdb reanalysed the 5' RACE reads using MiXCR and keeps one entry per CDR3 protein. The table records 250,000 to 350,000 distinct CDR3 sequences, around 15% of them present only once. The specimen was PBMCs or a T cell subset sorted from them (not recorded which). The receptors were gathered from a young man who had mild COVID-19 (a few samples of this study predate the infection). Cell type and time point are not known.

V is TRBV5-4 and J is TRBJ2-3; a weak D match, TRBD1 (6 bases). Trimming took off 3 bases at V and 2 bases at J, with 13 bases between the two ends. Germline CDR1 and CDR2: SGHNT and YYREEE (reference sequence). The CDR3 loop spans 15 amino acids. The CDR3 loop is CASSSRGTNTDTQYF. The CDR3 bases are TGTGCCAGCAGCTCGCGTGGGACAAACACAGATACGCAGTATTTT.

The chain recombines TRBV20-1 with TRBJ2-7; 9 bases are shared with TRBD1. Germline trimming cut 7 bases from V and 4 bases from J; bases unmatched to any gene: 8. Germline V gives CDR1 DFQATT, CDR2 SNEGSKA (reference sequence). CDR3 length: 13 residues. CDR3 in amino acids: CSGRDREPYEQYF. In DNA form, the CDR3 reads TGCAGTGGGAGGGACAGGGAACCTTACGAGCAGTACTTC.

The V call is TRBV12-3 or TRBV12-4, the J call TRBJ2-1, with TRBD1 matching 10 bases. J gave up 3 bases and V 6 bases, and 8 bases lay outside the gene matches. There are 16 residues in the CDR3. The CDR3 coding sequence is TGTGCCAGCAGAAGCTCCGGGACAGGGGTCTACAATGAGCAGTTCTTC. Its protein is CASRSSGTGVYNEQFF.

The chain combines TRBV5-1 with TRBJ2-5; D is possibly TRBD2 (5 bases). The CDR3 spans 15 residues. Trimming shortened V by 0 bases and J by 5 bases, and 14 bases separated the two germline ends. Germline V gives CDR1 SGHRS, CDR2 YFSETQ. This CDR3 reads CASSLAPASYETQYF. As DNA, the CDR3 is TGCGCCAGCAGCTTGGCCCCGGCTAGCTACGAGACCCAGTACTTC.

This clonotype appeared a few times. The genes are TRBV18 and TRBJ2-7, with D possibly TRBD1 on 6 matching bases. Germline CDR1 KGHSH, CDR2 LQKENI. The CDR3 contains 13 residues. V lost 8 bases and J lost 3, with 14 bases in between. The DNA for the CDR3 is TGTGCCAGCACGGACAGAGCCGTCTACGAGCAGTACTTC. Its translation is CASTDRAVYEQYF.

This clonotype was detected only a few times. This sequence joins TRBV7-9 and TRBJ1-1, with 7 bases lining up with TRBD1. Germline assignment: CDR1 SEHNR and CDR2 FQNEAQ (reference sequence). The CDR3 contains 15 residues. The junction had 9 bases not matched to a gene; V was cut back by 0 bases and J by 8 bases. CDR3 in DNA: TGTGCCAGCAGCTTAGCTGGGGATGAGGGGGCGGAAGCTTTCTTT. This codes for CASSLAGDEGAEAFF.